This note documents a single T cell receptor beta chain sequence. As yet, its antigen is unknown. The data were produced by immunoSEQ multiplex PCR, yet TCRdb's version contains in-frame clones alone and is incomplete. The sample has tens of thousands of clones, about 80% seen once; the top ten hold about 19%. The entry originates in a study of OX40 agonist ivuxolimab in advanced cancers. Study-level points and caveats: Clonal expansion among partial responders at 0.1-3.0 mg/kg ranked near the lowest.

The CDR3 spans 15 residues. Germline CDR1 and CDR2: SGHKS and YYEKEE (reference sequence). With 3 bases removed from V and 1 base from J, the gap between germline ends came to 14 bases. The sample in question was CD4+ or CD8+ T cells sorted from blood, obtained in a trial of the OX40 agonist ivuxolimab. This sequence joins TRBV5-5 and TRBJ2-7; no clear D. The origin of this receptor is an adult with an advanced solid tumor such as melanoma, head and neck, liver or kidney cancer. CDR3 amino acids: CASSYVWTESYEQYF. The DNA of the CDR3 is TGTGCCAGCAGCTACGTTTGGACGGAATCCTACGAGCAGTACTTC.